This TCR beta chain is drawn from a study of OX40 agonist ivuxolimab in advanced cancers. The wider study: Patients in the trial were receiving intravenous ivuxolimab every 2 weeks, at doses of 0.01 to 10 mg/kg. Study results and limitations: At doses 0.1 to 3.0 mg/kg, CD4+ and CD8+ clones expanded. Researchers did not establish what antigens the expanded peripheral T cells target.

As concerns this clone: Its specificity is not known.

TCRdb's table, derived via immunoSEQ multiplex PCR, lists solely in-frame clones and lacks some. The sample consists of around 98,000 clones, around nine tenths of them appearing once. V was pared by 8 bases and J by 8 bases, with 21 bases between. The CDR3 contains 15 residues. Per germline, CDR1 LNHDA and CDR2 SQIVND (reference sequence). V gene TRBV19 combines with J gene TRBJ1-4, with D unresolved. This TCR derives from an adult with an advanced solid tumor such as melanoma, head and neck, liver or kidney cancer. Sequencing used CD4+ or CD8+ T cells sorted from blood, obtained in a trial of the OX40 agonist ivuxolimab. In DNA, the CDR3 is TGTGCCAGTTCCCGGGCGGGCATCTCGGGGGAAAAACTGTTTTTT. It encodes CASSRAGISGEKLFF.